This TCR beta chain was captured by sequencing in a study of blood T cell repertoires in COVID-19. About the study: COVID-19 samples from acute and convalescent phases originated in the United States, Italy and Spain. In each case, the material was cDNA or gDNA derived from T cells, B-cell-depleted T cells, or PBMCs.

The length of the CDR3 is 16 residues. The germline gives CDR1 LGHNA, CDR2 YNFKEQ. V lost 0 bases and J 13 bases, leaving 19 bases between the germline ends. In this sample, this clone turned up a few times. In the source study's methods: Amplification from reference gene primers served as the basis for estimated nucleated cell counts. Sequencing was performed with immunoSEQ multiplex PCR; in TCRdb, only in-frame clones are kept and a portion is missing. V and J calls and clone size are copied from that table; D and trimming were computed from the DNA. The sample shows tens of thousands of clones, 80% to 95% of them seen only once.

This chain connects TRBV4-2 to TRBJ1-6; no definite D call. This sequence was found in a human donor in a cohort sampled during active COVID-19. The specimen was peripheral blood. CDR3 region: CASSQDWAASINPLHF. The CDR3 bases are TGTGCCAGCAGCCAAGATTGGGCCGCGAGTATTAATCCCCTCCACTTT.